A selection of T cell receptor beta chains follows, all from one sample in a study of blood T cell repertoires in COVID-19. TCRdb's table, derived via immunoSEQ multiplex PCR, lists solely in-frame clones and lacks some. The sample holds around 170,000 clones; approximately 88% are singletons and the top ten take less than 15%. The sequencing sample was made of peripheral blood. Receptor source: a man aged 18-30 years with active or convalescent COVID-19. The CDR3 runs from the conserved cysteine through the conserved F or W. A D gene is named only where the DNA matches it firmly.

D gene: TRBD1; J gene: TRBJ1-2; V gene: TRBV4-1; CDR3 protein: CASSQDGQGRRSRF
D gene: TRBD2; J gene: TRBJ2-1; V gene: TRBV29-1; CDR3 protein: CSVEGTSGSRSYNEQFF
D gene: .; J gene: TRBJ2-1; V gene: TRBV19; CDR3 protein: CASSIINNEQFF
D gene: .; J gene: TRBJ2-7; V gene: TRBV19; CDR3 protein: CASSIGGKLLYEQYF
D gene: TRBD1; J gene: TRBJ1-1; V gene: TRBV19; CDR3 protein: CASRTGAFSTEAFF
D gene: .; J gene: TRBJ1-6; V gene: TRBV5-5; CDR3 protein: CASSLNQGYNSPLHF
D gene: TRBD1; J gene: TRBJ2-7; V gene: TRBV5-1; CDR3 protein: CASSKDRANYEQYF
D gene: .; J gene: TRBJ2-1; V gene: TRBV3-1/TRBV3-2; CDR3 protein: CASSRGTFNEQFF
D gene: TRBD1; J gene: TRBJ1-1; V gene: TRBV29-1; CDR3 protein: CSVTGTGLNTEAFF
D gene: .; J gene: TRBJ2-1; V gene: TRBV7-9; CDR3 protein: CASSRLAVDEQFF
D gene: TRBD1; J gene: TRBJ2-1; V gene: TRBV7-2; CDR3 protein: CASSPRTGGYEQFF
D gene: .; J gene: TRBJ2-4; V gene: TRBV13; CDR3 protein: CASSLGGSTKNIQYF
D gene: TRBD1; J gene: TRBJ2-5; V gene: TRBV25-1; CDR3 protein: CASTRQGIETQYF
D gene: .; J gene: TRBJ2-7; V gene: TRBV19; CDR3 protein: CASSMMRGNSYEQYF
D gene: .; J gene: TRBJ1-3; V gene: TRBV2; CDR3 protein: CASRWGQGGGNTIYF
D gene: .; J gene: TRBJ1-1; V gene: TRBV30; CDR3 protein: CAWELRGNTEAFF
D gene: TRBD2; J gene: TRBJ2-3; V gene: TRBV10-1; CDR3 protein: CASSVHGGGANTQYF
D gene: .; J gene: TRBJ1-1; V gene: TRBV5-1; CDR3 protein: CASSWGDVNTEAFF
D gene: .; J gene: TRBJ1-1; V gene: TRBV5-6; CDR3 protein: CASSSFIMGQTLTEAFF
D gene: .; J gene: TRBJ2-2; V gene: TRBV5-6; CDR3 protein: CASSLSWGPRTGELFF
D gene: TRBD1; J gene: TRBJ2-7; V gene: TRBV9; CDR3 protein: CASSPGTGKYEQYF
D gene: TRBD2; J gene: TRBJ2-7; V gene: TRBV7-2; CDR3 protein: CASSLVTSGPYEQYF
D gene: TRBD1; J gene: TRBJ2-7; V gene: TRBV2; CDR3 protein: CASSGQGLYEQYF
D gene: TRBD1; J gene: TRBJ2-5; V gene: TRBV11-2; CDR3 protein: CASSLRTGGIGETQYF
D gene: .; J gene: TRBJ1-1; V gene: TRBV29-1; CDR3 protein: CSVGSSLNTEAFF
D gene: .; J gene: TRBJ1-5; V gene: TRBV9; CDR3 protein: CASSVAGGDNQPQHF
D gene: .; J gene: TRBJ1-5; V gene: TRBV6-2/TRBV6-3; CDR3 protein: CASSPTEYPQHF